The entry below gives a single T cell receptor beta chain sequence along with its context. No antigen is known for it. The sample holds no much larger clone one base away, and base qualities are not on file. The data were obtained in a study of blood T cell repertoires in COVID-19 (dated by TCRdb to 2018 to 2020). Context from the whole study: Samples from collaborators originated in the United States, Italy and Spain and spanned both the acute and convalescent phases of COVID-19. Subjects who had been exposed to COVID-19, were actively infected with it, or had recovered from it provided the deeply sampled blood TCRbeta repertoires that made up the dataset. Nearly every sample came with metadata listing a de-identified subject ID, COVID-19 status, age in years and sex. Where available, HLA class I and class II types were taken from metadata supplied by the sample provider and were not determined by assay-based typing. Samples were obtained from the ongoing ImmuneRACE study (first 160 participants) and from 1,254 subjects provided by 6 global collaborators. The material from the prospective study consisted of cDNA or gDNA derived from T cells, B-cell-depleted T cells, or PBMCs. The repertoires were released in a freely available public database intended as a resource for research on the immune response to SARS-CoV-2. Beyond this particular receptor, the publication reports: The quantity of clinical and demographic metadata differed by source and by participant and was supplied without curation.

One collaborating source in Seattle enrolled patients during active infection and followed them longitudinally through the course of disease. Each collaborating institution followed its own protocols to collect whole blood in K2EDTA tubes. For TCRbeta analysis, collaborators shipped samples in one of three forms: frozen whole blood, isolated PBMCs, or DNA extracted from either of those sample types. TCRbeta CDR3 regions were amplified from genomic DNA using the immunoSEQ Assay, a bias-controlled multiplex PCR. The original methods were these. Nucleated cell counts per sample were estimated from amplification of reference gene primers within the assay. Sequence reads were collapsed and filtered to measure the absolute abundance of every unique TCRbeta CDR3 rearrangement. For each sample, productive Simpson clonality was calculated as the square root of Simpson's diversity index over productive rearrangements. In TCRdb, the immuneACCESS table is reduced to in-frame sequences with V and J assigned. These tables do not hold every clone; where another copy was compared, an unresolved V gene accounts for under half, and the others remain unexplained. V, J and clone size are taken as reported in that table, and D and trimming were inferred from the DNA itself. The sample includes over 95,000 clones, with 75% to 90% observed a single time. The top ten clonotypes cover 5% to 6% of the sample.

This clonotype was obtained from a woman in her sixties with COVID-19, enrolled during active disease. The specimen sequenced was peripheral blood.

The DNA sequence follows: TGTGCCAGCAGCAGGGGTCCTCCGGCCAGGGGCGACGAGCAGTACTTC. It specifies CASSRGPPARGDEQYF. The chain was built from TRBV7-2 and TRBJ2-7, and possibly TRBD1, on 6 matching bases. CDR1 and CDR2 were assigned from the germline V gene as SGHTA and FQGNSA. Relative to germline, V is 5 bases shorter and J is 5 bases shorter, with 22 bases between their ends. From the cysteine up to the phenylalanine, the CDR3 has a length of 16 residues. The DNA shown is the 48-base CDR3, in frame from base 1. The CDR3, completed at both ends by the reference TRBV7-2 and TRBJ2-7 genes, gives the full variable domain GAGVSQSPSNKVTEKGKDVELRCDPISGHTALYWYRQSLGQGLEFLIYFQGNSAPDKSGLPSDRFSAERTGGSVSTLTIQRTQQEDSAVYLCASSRGPPARGDEQYFGPGTRLTVT.